A single sample is the source of the 28 T cell receptor beta chains below, sequenced in a study of ipilimumab plus nivolumab after autologous stem cell transplantation. The protocol was immunoSEQ multiplex PCR, while the TCRdb copy is restricted to in-frame clones and leaves out a portion. This table has about 84,000 clones, nearly 85% appearing once. Sequenced material: PBMCs, taken in a trial of ipilimumab plus nivolumab as post-transplant consolidation. These receptor sequences come from a male donor with diffuse large B-cell lymphoma.

This clone was counted between two and nine times. This sequence joins TRBV18 and TRBJ1-2; TRBD1 is a possible D gene (5 bases). This CDR3 region has 15 residues. Germline V gives CDR1 KGHSH, CDR2 LQKENI. Trimming took 3 bases from V and 7 from J, leaving 18 bases between them. This CDR3 is CASSPGEGSGGGYTF. For the CDR3, the DNA is TGTGCCAGCTCACCGGGGGAAGGGTCAGGAGGTGGCTACACCTTC. Filled out from reference TRBV18 and TRBJ1-2, the complete variable domain reads NAGVMQNPRHLVRRRGQEARLRCSPMKGHSHVYWYRQLPEEGLKFMVYLQKENIIDESGMPKERFSAEFPKEGPSILRIQQVVRGDSAAYFCASSPGEGSGGGYTFGSGTRLTVV.

V is TRBV5-6 and J is TRBJ1-5, with D unclear. Germline CDR1 and CDR2: SGHDT and YYEEEE. Trimming shortened V by 0 bases and J by 7 bases, and 8 bases separated the two germline ends. The CDR3 extends over 13 amino acids. Here the CDR3 DNA reads TGTGCCAGCAGCTTGGGTAGGCGGCAGCCCCAGCATTTT. Its protein product is CASSLGRRQPQHF.

This chain links TRBV2 with TRBJ2-7; 7 bases are a match to TRBD1. The germline gives CDR1 SNHLY, CDR2 FYNNEI. J gave up 4 bases and V 10 bases, and 10 bases lay outside the gene matches. The CDR3 is 13 amino acids. CDR3 DNA sequence: TGTGCCACCCGACAGGGCCCTGGTTACGAGCAGTACTTC. This codes for CATRQGPGYEQYF.

This clone was observed a few times. This chain links TRBV5-4 with TRBJ1-6; D is undetermined. The CDR3 is made up of 14 amino acids. Deletions cut 3 bases from V and 10 bases from J, with 14 bases between. Germline loops: CDR1 SGHNT, CDR2 YYREEE (reference sequence). CDR3 in amino acids: CASSSVQEPSPLHF. CDR3 bases: TGTGCCAGCAGCTCCGTGCAGGAACCCTCACCCCTCCACTTT.

This chain uses TRBV6-1 with TRBJ2-2; 8 nucleotides line up with TRBD1. The CDR3 length is 16 residues. The J segment lost 3 bases and the V segment lost 3 bases, leaving 6 bases of the junction unmatched. The germline CDR1 and CDR2 sequences are MNHNS and SASEGT. The CDR3 loop reads CASSEGRGRYTGELFF. DNA of the CDR3: TGTGCCAGCAGTGAGGGCAGGGGGCGGTACACCGGGGAGCTGTTTTTT.

J is TRBJ1-1 and V is TRBV5-6; TRBD1 matches at 8 bases. The CDR3 is made up of 15 amino acids. Trimming removed 4 bases from V and 4 bases from J; junction bases left unmatched: 9. Germline V CDR1 and CDR2: SGHDT, YYEEEE. The CDR3 DNA follows: TGTGCCAGCAGCATAATCGGACAGGGAAGCACTGAAGCTTTCTTT. As protein: CASSIIGQGSTEAFF.

CDR3 loop: CASSPPRGVNTEAFF. CDR3 bases: TGTGCCAGCTCACCACCTCGGGGGGTGAACACTGAAGCTTTCTTT. The rearrangement links TRBV18 to TRBJ1-1, with D tentatively TRBD1 (5 bases). V gave up 0 bases and J gave up 0 bases, with 8 bases separating them. Germline V gene lookup returns CDR1 KGHSH and CDR2 LQKENI. This CDR3 spans 15 amino acids.

This clone is a singleton in its sample. CDR3 region: CASSPEWPGMNTEAFF. The CDR3 DNA sequence: TGTGCCAGCTCACCAGAGTGGCCAGGGATGAACACTGAAGCTTTCTTT. V and J are TRBV18 and TRBJ1-1; possibly TRBD1 for D (5 bases). The CDR3 has 16 amino acids. Trimming pared 2 bases from V and 0 bases from J, leaving 13 bases between. Germline loops: CDR1 KGHSH, CDR2 LQKENI.

The chain uses TRBV2 and TRBJ1-2; D is undetermined. The CDR3 spans 12 residues. V was shortened by 4 bases and J by 3 bases, with 6 bases between the two germline ends. Per the germline V gene, CDR1 is SNHLY and CDR2 is FYNNEI. The CDR3: CASSGNHYGYTF. CDR3 in DNA: TGTGCCAGCAGTGGGAACCACTATGGCTACACCTTC.

CDR3 DNA sequence: TGTGCCAGCAGTTACTCGGGGGGGGAAGCTTTCTTT. Translation gives CASSYSGGEAFF. The genes are TRBV6-5 and TRBJ1-1; weak D call: TRBD1 (5 bases). The CDR3 is made up of 12 amino acids. Deletions cut 0 bases from V and 8 bases from J, with 7 bases between. Germline CDR1 and CDR2: MNHEY and SVGAGI.

V usage is TRBV27 and J usage is TRBJ1-4, with 9 bases fitting TRBD1. V was clipped by 4 bases and J by 9 bases; unmatched bases: 3. The germline V gene encodes CDR1 MNHEY and CDR2 SMNVEV (reference sequence). CDR3 size: 13 residues. CDR3 loop: CASSWDRDKKLFF. The CDR3 region has the DNA TGTGCCAGCAGTTGGGACAGGGACAAAAAACTGTTTTTT.

The table lists this clone with a count of one. The V and J genes are TRBV27 and TRBJ1-2; maybe TRBD1 (5 bases). The CDR3 covers 16 residues. Trimming shortened V by 6 bases and J by 3 bases, and 20 bases separated the two germline ends. Germline CDR1 MNHEY, CDR2 SMNVEV (reference sequence). CDR3 sequence: CASRPPGQGIDYGYTF. CDR3 bases: TGTGCCAGCAGGCCCCCTGGGCAGGGAATAGACTATGGCTACACCTTC.

The V gene is TRBV2, the J gene TRBJ2-7; 10 bases map to TRBD1. CDR3 length: 15 residues. V shed 8 bases, J shed 3 bases, and the junction held 10 bases outside the gene matches. The germline gives CDR1 SNHLY, CDR2 FYNNEI. The CDR3 DNA reads TGTGCCAGCGGCCTAGACGGACAGGGGGACTACGAGCAGTACTTC. Residues: CASGLDGQGDYEQYF.

The rearrangement uses TRBV5-4 and TRBJ2-7, with a weak D call TRBD2 (5 bases). Germline V gives CDR1 SGHNT, CDR2 YYREEE (reference sequence). Trimming shortened V by 0 bases and J by 5 bases, and 15 bases separated the two germline ends. The CDR3 length is 15 residues. CDR3 sequence: CASSLAAGVLHEQYF. CDR3 coding DNA: TGTGCCAGCAGCTTGGCGGCCGGGGTTTTACACGAGCAGTACTTC.

The CDR3 protein is CASSRGTSGEPYEQYF. CDR3 nucleotides: TGTGCCAGCAGCCGTGGGACTAGCGGTGAACCCTACGAGCAGTACTTC. The chain carries TRBV5-4 and TRBJ2-7; TRBD2 agrees at 11 bases. Losses at the gene ends were 4 bases for V and 2 bases for J; bases not matched to a gene: 8. Germline lookup yields CDR1 SGHNT and CDR2 YYREEE (reference sequence). This CDR3 contains 16 residues. The whole variable domain, filled in from reference TRBV5-4 and TRBJ2-7, reads ETGVTQSPTHLIKTRGQQVTLRCSSQSGHNTVSWYQQALGQGPQFIFQYYREEENGRGNFPPRFSGLQFPNYSSELNVNALELDDSALYLCASSRGTSGEPYEQYFGPGTRLTVT.

The CDR3 region has the DNA TGTGCCAGCTCAGGGGGACAGACTAGCAATCAGCCCCAGCATTTT. Residues: CASSGGQTSNQPQHF. This rearrangement joins TRBV18 to TRBJ1-5; 7 bases line up with TRBD1. V lost 5 bases, J lost 0 bases, and 4 bases stayed unmatched. The germline gives CDR1 KGHSH, CDR2 LQKENI. The CDR3 consists of 15 residues.

The gene calls are TRBV5-4 and TRBJ1-2; D gene uncertain. In germline, CDR1 is SGHNT, CDR2 YYREEE (reference sequence). The CDR3 has 12 amino acids. The ends were cut back, 1 base at V and 5 bases at J, with 6 bases in the middle. The CDR3 nucleotides read TGTGCCAGCAGCTTGCACAAGTATGGCTACACCTTC. It is translated as CASSLHKYGYTF.

The gene calls are TRBV4-2 and TRBJ2-1, with D unclear. V was cut by 1 base and J by 0 bases, with 10 bases left in between. From germline, CDR1 is LGHNA and CDR2 YNFKEQ. The CDR3 extends over 16 amino acids. CDR3 sequence: CASSQAQGPSYNEQFF. DNA of the CDR3: TGTGCCAGCAGCCAAGCACAAGGACCCTCCTACAATGAGCAGTTCTTC.

This clone was seen a handful of times. The chain has TRBV5-6 and TRBJ1-4; D possibly corresponds to TRBD1 (6 bases). The germline CDR1 and CDR2 sequences are SGHDT and YYEEEE. Trimming removed 2 bases from V and 7 bases from J, with 12 bases in between. The CDR3 is 14 amino acids. The CDR3, as DNA: TGTGCCAGCAGCTTAGTTACAGGGAGTGAAAAACTGTTTTTT. It codes for CASSLVTGSEKLFF.

The rearrangement links TRBV5-4 to TRBJ1-2, with 7 positions matching TRBD1. Germline V lookup: CDR1 SGHNT, CDR2 YYREEE (reference sequence). Germline trimming cut 2 bases from V and 6 bases from J; bases unmatched to any gene: 7. The CDR3 consists of 14 residues. CDR3: CASSLTTGPHGYTF. As DNA, the CDR3 is TGTGCCAGCAGCTTAACGACAGGGCCGCATGGCTACACCTTC.

The chain uses TRBV5-4 and TRBJ2-5, with 10 positions matching TRBD2. CDR1 is SGHNT and CDR2 is YYREEE in the germline V gene (reference sequence). V dropped 4 bases and J dropped 5; count of bases not matched to a gene: 8. The CDR3 spans 15 residues. The CDR3 bases are TGTGCCAGCAGCCCCGGACTAGCGGACCGGGAGACCCAGTACTTC. Translating gives CASSPGLADRETQYF.

This chain joins TRBV6-5 and TRBJ2-6; the D is unclear. The ends were cut back, 6 bases at V and 2 bases at J, with 11 bases in the middle. In germline, CDR1 is MNHEY, CDR2 SVGAGI. This CDR3 has 15 residues. The CDR3 DNA reads TGTGCCAGCAGCTTCGACGGAGCTGGGGCCAACGTCCTGACTTTC. Protein product: CASSFDGAGANVLTF.

The V gene is TRBV7-9, the J gene TRBJ2-6; D may match TRBD1 or TRBD2 (6 bases each). V lost 2 bases to trimming and J lost 0 bases, with 8 bases between them. CDR3 length: 16 residues. Germline-derived CDR1 and CDR2 are SEHNR and FQNEAQ (reference sequence). CDR3 nucleotide sequence: TGTGCCAGCAGCTTATGGGGGGCCTCTGGGGCCAACGTCCTGACTTTC. It codes for CASSLWGASGANVLTF. The entire variable domain, with the rest obtained from reference TRBV7-9 and TRBJ2-6, is as follows: DTGVSQNPRHKITKRGQNVTFRCDPISEHNRLYWYRQTLGQGPEFLTYFQNEAQLEKSRLLSDRFSAERPKGSFSTLEIQRTEQGDSAMYLCASSLWGASGANVLTFGAGSRLTVL.

This clone has a single count. V usage is TRBV19 and J usage is TRBJ1-5; D unclear. The CDR3 runs to 15 residues. In germline, CDR1 is LNHDA, CDR2 SQIVND (reference sequence). V dropped 3 bases and J dropped 3 bases, with 12 bases sitting between them. The CDR3: CASSMYGEVNQPQHF. CDR3 sequence (DNA): TGTGCCAGTAGTATGTACGGGGAGGTCAATCAGCCCCAGCATTTT.

The chain has TRBV7-2 and TRBJ1-1, with D uncertain. CDR1 is SGHTA, CDR2 FQGNSA, per germline. CDR3 length equals 15 residues. With 5 bases removed from V and 7 bases from J, the gap between germline ends came to 20 bases. The CDR3 protein is CASSPTLQAGGEAFF. As DNA, the CDR3 is TGTGCCAGCAGCCCGACGCTTCAGGCCGGTGGTGAAGCTTTCTTT.

The chain uses TRBV30 and TRBJ2-1; 9 bases match TRBD2. This CDR3 is 17 amino acids long. Trimming cost V 1 base and J 9 bases; bases outside gene matches: 16. Germline V gene sequence: CDR1 GTSNPN, CDR2 SVGIG (reference sequence). Here the CDR3 DNA reads TGTGCCTGGAGTGCTTGGCAGAGTAGCGGGGGAGGTTTTGAGCAGTTCTTC. Its protein product is CAWSAWQSSGGGFEQFF.

CDR3 bases: TGTGCCTGGAGCCCAACAGGGGATGGCTACACCTTC. Amino acid sequence: CAWSPTGDGYTF. This sequence joins TRBV30 and TRBJ1-2; 7 nucleotides line up with TRBD1. After removal of 3 bases from V and 6 bases from J, the junction contained 4 bases not matched to a gene. The germline V gene encodes CDR1 GTSNPN and CDR2 SVGIG (reference sequence). The CDR3 loop spans 12 amino acids.

The chain couples TRBV6-1 to TRBJ2-7, with D possibly being TRBD1 (5 bases). There are 13 residues in the CDR3. V was shortened by 11 bases and J by 6 bases, with 20 bases between the two germline ends. CDR1 and CDR2 (germline): MNHNS, SASEGT. The chain's CDR3 is CASMTRAVGEQYF. The CDR3 nucleotides are TGTGCCTCCATGACCAGGGCAGTGGGCGAGCAGTACTTC.